Listed below are T cell receptor beta chains from one sample, sequenced in a study of shared clonotypes between healthy human individuals. Generated by immunoSEQ multiplex PCR, the TCRdb table keeps only in-frame clones and is missing some. The sample has about 450,000 clones, about 80% seen once. Sequenced input: PBMCs. All receptors derive from a woman aged 40 to 49 in good health. Some clones in this sample may be carry-over from other donors' samples. Both conserved end residues are part of each CDR3. The D gene is left open where the match is weak. A row's size may be missing; if present it is once, few, many or a size class.

>TRBD1|TRBV2|-|TRBJ2-4
TGTGCCAGCAGGGGACAGAGGATCTTAGCCAAAAACATTCAGTACTTC
CASRGQRILAKNIQYF
>-|TRBV6-4|many|TRBJ2-1
TGTGCCAGCAGTGACTCGGAGGACGGCCCAGCCAATGAGCAGTTCTTC
CASSDSEDGPANEQFF
>TRBD1|TRBV4-1|-|TRBJ2-7
TGCGCCAGCAGCCGGGGGACAGGGAATACCTACGAGCAGTACTTC
CASSRGTGNTYEQYF
>TRBD2|TRBV18|few|TRBJ2-1
TGTGCCAGCTCACCACCCGCGGGGGTCAATGAGCAGTTCTTC
CASSPPAGVNEQFF
>-|TRBV28|-|TRBJ1-4
TGTGCCAGCAGTTCGGTGAGACTCCTGTTTGATGAAAAACTGTTTTTT
CASSSVRLLFDEKLFF
>TRBD2|TRBV19|-|TRBJ2-3
TGTGCCAGTAGTATAATAGCGGGGCCCACAGATACGCAGTATTTT
CASSIIAGPTDTQYF
>TRBD1|TRBV6-5|-|TRBJ1-5
TGTGCCAGCAGTTCGGGACAGGGGACTCAGCCCCAGCATTTT
CASSSGQGTQPQHF
>TRBD1|TRBV7-2|-|TRBJ2-2
TGTGCCAGCAGCTTAGGACAGGGGGGCGGACGGGAGCTGTTTTTT
CASSLGQGGGRELFF
>TRBD1|TRBV27|once|TRBJ2-7
TGTGCCAGCAGTTATACAGGGGGACACGAGCAGTACTTC
CASSYTGGHEQYF
>TRBD2|TRBV5-1|-|TRBJ2-2
TGCGCCAGCAGCTTGGATCTAGCGGGAGCGACCGGGGAGCTGTTTTTT
CASSLDLAGATGELFF
>TRBD1|TRBV9|few|TRBJ1-1
TGTGCCAGCAGCGAGGGAGGGACAGGAGAAGCTTTCTTT
CASSEGGTGEAFF
>TRBD2|TRBV9|once|TRBJ2-7
TGTGCCAGCAGCGTAGCCCCTAGCGGGAGTAACGAGCAGTACTTC
CASSVAPSGSNEQYF
>-|TRBV5-5|once|TRBJ1-5
TGTGCCAGCAGCTATGGACAAAATAGCAATCAGCCCCAGCATTTT
CASSYGQNSNQPQHF
>-|TRBV5-1|-|TRBJ1-4
TGCGCCAGTCGCCCAGGGACTAATGAAAAACTGTTTTTT
CASRPGTNEKLFF
>TRBD1|TRBV28|-|TRBJ2-3
TGTGCCAGCGGCCCAGGGGGACCGGTAGATACGCAGTATTTT
CASGPGGPVDTQYF
>TRBD2|TRBV19|-|TRBJ2-1
TGTGCCAGTACGGGGACTAGCGGGAGAGGGGAGCAGTTCTTC
CASTGTSGRGEQFF
>TRBD2|TRBV7-2|-|TRBJ2-3
TGTGCCAGCAGCCAGAGACTAGCGGGAGGGGCAGATACGCAGTATTTT
CASSQRLAGGADTQYF
>TRBD2|TRBV29-1|-|TRBJ2-7
TGCAGCGTTGTGGGGACTAGCGGCTACGAGCAGTACTTC
CSVVGTSGYEQYF
>-|TRBV29-1|-|TRBJ2-7
TGCAGCGTTGGCCAAGCAAGCGAGCAGTACTTC
CSVGQASEQYF
>-|TRBV18|-|TRBJ2-7
TGTGCCAGCTCACCACCCCGACAGTCCTACGAGCAGTACTTC
CASSPPRQSYEQYF
>-|TRBV7-3|-|TRBJ2-3
TGTGCCAGCAGCTGGGTAGCGACAGATACGCAGTATTTT
CASSWVATDTQYF
>TRBD2|TRBV29-1|-|TRBJ2-7
TGCAGCGTTGTGGGAGGGGACTCCTACGAGCAGTACTTC
CSVVGGDSYEQYF
>-|TRBV6-6|-|TRBJ2-3
TGTGCCAGCAGTCCCGGGGCGGGGCGCACAGATACGCAGTATTTT
CASSPGAGRTDTQYF
>-|TRBV4-1|-|TRBJ2-2
TGCGCCAGCAGCCAAGTGGGGTCGGGGAGTCGGACCGGGGAGCTGTTTTTT
CASSQVGSGSRTGELFF
>-|TRBV9|few|TRBJ2-4
TGTGCCAGCAGCGTGGGGGGTGCCAAAAACATTCAGTACTTC
CASSVGGAKNIQYF
>-|TRBV9|-|TRBJ1-2
TGTGCCAGCAGCCCTCTAGGCGGAGGCTATGGCTACACCTTC
CASSPLGGGYGYTF
>-|TRBV7-3|-|TRBJ2-6
TGTGCCAGCTCCGGGGCCAACGTCCTGACTTTC
CASSGANVLTF
>TRBD1|TRBV28|-|TRBJ2-3
TGTGCCAGCAGGGGGTGGGACACAGGGGCAGATACGCAGTATTTT
CASRGWDTGADTQYF
>-|TRBV25-1|once|TRBJ2-2
TGTGCCAGCAGTGATGTCGGGGAGCTGTTTTTT
CASSDVGELFF
>-|TRBV19|-|TRBJ1-3
TGTGCCAGTAGATGGACTACAGGATACTCTGGAAACACCATATATTTT
CASRWTTGYSGNTIYF
>TRBD2|TRBV11-3|once|TRBJ2-7
TGTGCCAGCAGCTACGGCGGGAGGGCCTCCGAGCAGTACTTC
CASSYGGRASEQYF
>TRBD1|TRBV7-9|few|TRBJ1-1
TGTGCCAGCAGCCGGGGACAGTCGAACACTGAAGCTTTCTTT
CASSRGQSNTEAFF
>TRBD2|TRBV6-4|once|TRBJ2-3
TGTGCCAGCAGGACTAGCGGGAATATCGGAGATACGCAGTATTTT
CASRTSGNIGDTQYF
>-|TRBV11-2|-|TRBJ2-3
TGTGCCAGCAGCCCCGGGGGGCGCGGGAGAATTGCAGATACGCAGTATTTT
CASSPGGRGRIADTQYF
>-|TRBV6-1|-|TRBJ1-1
TGTGCCAGCAGTATACAGGACGTGAACACTGAAGCTTTCTTT
CASSIQDVNTEAFF
>TRBD2|TRBV5-6|-|TRBJ2-5
TGTGCCAGCAGCCGGGGACTAGGGGAGACCCAGTACTTC
CASSRGLGETQYF
>TRBD2|TRBV2|few|TRBJ2-1
TGTGCCAGCAGAGTAGCGGGAGGGCCAGGATGGGGATACAATGAGCAGTTCTTC
CASRVAGGPGWGYNEQFF
>-|TRBV7-8|-|TRBJ2-6
TGTGCCAGCAGCTTAGAACGAAGCTCTGGGGCCAACGTCCTGACTTTC
CASSLERSSGANVLTF